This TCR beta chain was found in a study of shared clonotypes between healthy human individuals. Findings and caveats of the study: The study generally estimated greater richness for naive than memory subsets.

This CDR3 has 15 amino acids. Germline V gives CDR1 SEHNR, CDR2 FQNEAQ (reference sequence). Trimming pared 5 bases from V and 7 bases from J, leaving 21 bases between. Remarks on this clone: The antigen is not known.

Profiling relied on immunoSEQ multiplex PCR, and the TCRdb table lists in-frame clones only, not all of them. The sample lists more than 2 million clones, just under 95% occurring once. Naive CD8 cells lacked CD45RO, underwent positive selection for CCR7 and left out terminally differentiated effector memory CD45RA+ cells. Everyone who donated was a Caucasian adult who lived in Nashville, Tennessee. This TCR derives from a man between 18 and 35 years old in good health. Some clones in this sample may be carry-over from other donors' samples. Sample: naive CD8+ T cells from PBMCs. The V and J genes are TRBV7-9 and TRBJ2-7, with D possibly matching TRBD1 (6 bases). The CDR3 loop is CASSLSFWGPGEQYF. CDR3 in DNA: TGTGCCAGCAGCCTTTCGTTCTGGGGGCCAGGAGAGCAGTACTTC.